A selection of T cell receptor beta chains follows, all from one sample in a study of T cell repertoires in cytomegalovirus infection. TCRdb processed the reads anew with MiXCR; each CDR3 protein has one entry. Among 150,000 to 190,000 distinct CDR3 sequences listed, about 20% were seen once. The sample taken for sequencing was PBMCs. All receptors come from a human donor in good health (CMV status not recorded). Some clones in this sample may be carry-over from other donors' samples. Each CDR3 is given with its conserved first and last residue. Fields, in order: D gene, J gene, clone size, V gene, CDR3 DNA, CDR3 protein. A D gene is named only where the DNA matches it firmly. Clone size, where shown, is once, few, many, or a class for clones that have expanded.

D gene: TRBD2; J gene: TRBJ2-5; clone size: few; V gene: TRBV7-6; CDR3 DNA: TGTGCCAGCAGCCTCGGGGGGACTAGCGGGGCCGAGACCCAGTACTTC; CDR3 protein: CASSLGGTSGAETQYF
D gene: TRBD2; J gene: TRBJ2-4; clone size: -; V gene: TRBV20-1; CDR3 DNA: TGCAGTGCGAGACTAGCGGGATGGAACATTCAGTACTTC; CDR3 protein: CSARLAGWNIQYF
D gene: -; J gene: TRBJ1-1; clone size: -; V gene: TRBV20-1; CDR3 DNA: TGCAGTGCTAGAGGTCGGGTTGTAACTGAAGCTTTCTTT; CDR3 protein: CSARGRVVTEAFF
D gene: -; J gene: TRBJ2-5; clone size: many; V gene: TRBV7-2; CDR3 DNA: TGTGCCAGCAGCACTTCGGCGCAAGAGACCCAGTACTTC; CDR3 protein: CASSTSAQETQYF
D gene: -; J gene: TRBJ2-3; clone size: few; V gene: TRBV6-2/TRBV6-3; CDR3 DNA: TGTGCCAGCAGTTACGGGCCGGGCACCACAGATACGCAGTATTTT; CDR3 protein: CASSYGPGTTDTQYF
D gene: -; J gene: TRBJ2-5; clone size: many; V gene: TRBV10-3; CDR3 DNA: TGTGCCTCGGGCGCTAGCCAAGAGACCCAGTACTTC; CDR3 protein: CASGASQETQYF
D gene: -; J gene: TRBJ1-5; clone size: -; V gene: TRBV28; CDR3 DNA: TGTGCCAGCAGTAGGGACACATATCAGCCCCAGCATTTT; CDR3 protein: CASSRDTYQPQHF
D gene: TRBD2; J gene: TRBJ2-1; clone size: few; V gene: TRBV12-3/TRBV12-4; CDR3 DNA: TGTGCCAGCAGCACTAGCGGGAGGGCCGGGGACAATGAGCAGTTCTTC; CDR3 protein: CASSTSGRAGDNEQFF
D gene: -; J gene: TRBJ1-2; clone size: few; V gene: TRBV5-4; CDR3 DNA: TGTGCCAGCAGCTTTCCGTTATTGAAGGATGGCTACACCTTC; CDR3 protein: CASSFPLLKDGYTF
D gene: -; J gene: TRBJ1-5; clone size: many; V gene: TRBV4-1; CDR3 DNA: TGCGCCAGCAGCCAAGAATGGACAGTTCATCAGCCCCAGCATTTT; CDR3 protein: CASSQEWTVHQPQHF
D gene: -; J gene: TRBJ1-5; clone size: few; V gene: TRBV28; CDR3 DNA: TGTGCCAGCAAGGTCTACAATCAGCCCCAGCATTTT; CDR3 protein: CASKVYNQPQHF
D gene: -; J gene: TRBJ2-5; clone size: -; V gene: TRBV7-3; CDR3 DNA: TGTGCCAGCAGCCGAGAAGGACGGTTCCAAGAGACCCAGTACTTC; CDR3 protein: CASSREGRFQETQYF
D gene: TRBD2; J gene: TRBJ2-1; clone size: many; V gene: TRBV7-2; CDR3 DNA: TGTGCCAGCAGCCAAAGCGGGACGAGCTCCTACAATGAGCAGTTCTTC; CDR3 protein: CASSQSGTSSYNEQFF
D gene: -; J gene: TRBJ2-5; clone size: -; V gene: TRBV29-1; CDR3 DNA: TGCAGCGCTGTCTTCAGTGCAGAGACCCAGTACTTC; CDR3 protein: CSAVFSAETQYF
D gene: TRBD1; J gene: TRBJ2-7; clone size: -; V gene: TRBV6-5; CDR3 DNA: TGTGCCAGCAGTTCCTCTCCGGGACAGATCTACGAGCAGTACTTC; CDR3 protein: CASSSSPGQIYEQYF
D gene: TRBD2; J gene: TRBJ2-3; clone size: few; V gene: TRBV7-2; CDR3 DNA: TGTGCCAGCAGCTTAGGGCTAGCGGGGCAACCCACAGATACGCAGTATTTT; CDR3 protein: CASSLGLAGQPTDTQYF
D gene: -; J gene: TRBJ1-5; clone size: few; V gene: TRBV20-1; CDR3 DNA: TGCAGTGCTAGAGATTGGGAAAGGGGTTATGATCAGCCCCAGCATTTT; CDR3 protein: CSARDWERGYDQPQHF
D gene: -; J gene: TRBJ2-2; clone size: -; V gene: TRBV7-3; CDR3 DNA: TGTGCCAGCAGCTCTACCGGGGAGCTGTTTTTT; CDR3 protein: CASSSTGELFF
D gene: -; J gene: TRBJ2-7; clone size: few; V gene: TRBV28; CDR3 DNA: TGTGCCAGCAGTTACAGGGTCGAGCAGTACTTC; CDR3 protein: CASSYRVEQYF
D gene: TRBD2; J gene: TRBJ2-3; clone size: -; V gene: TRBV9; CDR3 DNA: TGTGCCAGCAGCGTAGATGGTAGCGGGGGCACAGATACGCAGTATTTT; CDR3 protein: CASSVDGSGGTDTQYF
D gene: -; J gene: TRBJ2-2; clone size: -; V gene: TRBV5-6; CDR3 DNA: TGTGCCAGCAGCTTGGTAGGGGTGAACACCGGGGAGCTGTTTTTT; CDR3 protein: CASSLVGVNTGELFF
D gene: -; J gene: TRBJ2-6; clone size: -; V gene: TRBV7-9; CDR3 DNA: TGTGCCAGCACCCGAAGGAGTGAGGGAGCTGGGGCCAACGTCCTGACTTTC; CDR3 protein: CASTRRSEGAGANVLTF
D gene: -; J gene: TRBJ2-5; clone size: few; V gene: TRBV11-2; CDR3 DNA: TGTGCCAGCAGCTCCGATGCGTCCACAGGGGGGGGGGAGACCCAGTACTTC; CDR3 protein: CASSSDASTGGGETQYF
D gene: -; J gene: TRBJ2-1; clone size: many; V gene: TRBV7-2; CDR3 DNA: TGTGCCAGCAGCTTGCAGTTGACTAGAATATTCAATGAGCAGTTCTTC; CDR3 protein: CASSLQLTRIFNEQFF
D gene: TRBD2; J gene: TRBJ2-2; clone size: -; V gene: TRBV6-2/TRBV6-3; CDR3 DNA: TGTGCCAGCGGTCCGGGGAGCGGGAGTTATGGGGAGCTGTTTTTT; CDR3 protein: CASGPGSGSYGELFF
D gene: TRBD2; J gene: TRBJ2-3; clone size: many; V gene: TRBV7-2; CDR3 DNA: TGTGCCAGCAGCCCAAGGACTAGCGGGAGCACAGATACGCAGTATTTT; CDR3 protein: CASSPRTSGSTDTQYF
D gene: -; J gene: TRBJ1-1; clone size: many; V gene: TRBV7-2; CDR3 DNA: TGTGCCAGCAGCCAAAGGGGTACCACTGAAGCTTTCTTT; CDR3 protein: CASSQRGTTEAFF
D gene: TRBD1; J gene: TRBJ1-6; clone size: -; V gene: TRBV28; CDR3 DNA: TGTGCCAGCAGGAAGACAGGGTTAGATTCACCCCTCCACTTT; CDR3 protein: CASRKTGLDSPLHF
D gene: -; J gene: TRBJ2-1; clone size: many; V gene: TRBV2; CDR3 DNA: TGTGCCAGCGATCTGGCGGGGCTTTACAATGAGCAGTTCTTC; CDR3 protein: CASDLAGLYNEQFF
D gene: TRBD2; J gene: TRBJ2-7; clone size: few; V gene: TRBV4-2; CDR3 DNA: TGTGCCAGCAGCCAAGGGTGGACTAGTAAATACGAGCAGTACTTC; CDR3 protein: CASSQGWTSKYEQYF
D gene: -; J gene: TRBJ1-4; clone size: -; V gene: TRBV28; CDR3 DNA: TGTGCCAGCAACCCCACAGGGCAAATATTGGAAAAACTGTTTTTT; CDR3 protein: CASNPTGQILEKLFF
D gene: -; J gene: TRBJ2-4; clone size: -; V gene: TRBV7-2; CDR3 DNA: TGTGCCAGCAGCCCCGGGAGAGGCGAAAACATTCAGTACTTC; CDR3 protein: CASSPGRGENIQYF
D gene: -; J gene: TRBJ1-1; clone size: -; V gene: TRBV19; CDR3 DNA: TGTGCCAGTAGTATGTGGGGAGAAGCTTTCTTT; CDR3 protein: CASSMWGEAFF
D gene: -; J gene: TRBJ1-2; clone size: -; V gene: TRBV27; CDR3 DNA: TGTGCCAGCAGTTTATCAGCTTCCTATGGCTACACCTTC; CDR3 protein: CASSLSASYGYTF
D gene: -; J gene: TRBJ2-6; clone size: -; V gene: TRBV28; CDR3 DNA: TGTGCCAGCAGTTTATTCGGAGGTGCTCCTGGGGCCAACGTCCTGACTTTC; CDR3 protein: CASSLFGGAPGANVLTF